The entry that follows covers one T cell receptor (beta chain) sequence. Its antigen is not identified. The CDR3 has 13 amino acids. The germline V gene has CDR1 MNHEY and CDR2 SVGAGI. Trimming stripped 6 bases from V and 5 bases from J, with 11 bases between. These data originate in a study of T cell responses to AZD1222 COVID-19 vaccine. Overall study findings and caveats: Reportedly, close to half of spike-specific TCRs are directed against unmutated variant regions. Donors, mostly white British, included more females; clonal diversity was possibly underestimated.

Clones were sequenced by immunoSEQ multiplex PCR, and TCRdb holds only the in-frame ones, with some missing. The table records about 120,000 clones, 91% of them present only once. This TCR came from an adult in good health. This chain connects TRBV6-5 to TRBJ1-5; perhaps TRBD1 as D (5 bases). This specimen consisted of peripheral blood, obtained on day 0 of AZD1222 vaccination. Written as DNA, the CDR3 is TGTGCCAGCAGGCCCCAGGGTGATCAGCCCCAGCATTTT. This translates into CASRPQGDQPQHF.